Listed here is a single T cell receptor (beta chain). The data belong to a study of radiation and T cells in renal cell carcinoma. Sequenced by immunoSEQ multiplex PCR; TCRdb stores in-frame clones only, minus some. This table has more than 75,000 clones, 65% to 85% appearing once. Time point described: baseline pretreatment blood. The sample's treatment: 15 Gy SBRT to primary tumor, nephrectomy 4 weeks later. The tumor was a clear cell renal cell carcinoma. The V end was cut by 4 bases, the J end by 3 bases, with 11 bases between. Germline V gene lookup returns CDR1 SQVTM and CDR2 ANQGSEA. The CDR3 spans 13 residues.

Specimen: blood, collected from a patient whose treatment included radiotherapy and nephrectomy. This TCR was sampled from a man in his 60s with renal cell carcinoma. The chain joins TRBV29-1 to TRBJ2-3; D is possibly TRBD1 (6 bases). The CDR3 here is CSVAWTATDTQYF. The CDR3 nucleotides read TGCAGCGTTGCTTGGACAGCAACAGATACGCAGTATTTT.